The sequence of this T cell receptor beta chain was determined in a study of blood T cells in healthy people across ages. Study outcomes and limitations: For the donors, CMV status was unknown and possibly confounded expanded clonotype changes.

Primers used in a second PCR of about 6 to 11 cycles were a sample-barcoded 5' primer and a J-beta primer mix. A 12-random-nucleotide template-switch adaptor tagged each cDNA molecule. Every sample gave at least 3 million paired-end reads containing CDR3. TCRdb re-called the 5' RACE reads through MiXCR, storing one row per CDR3 protein. The sample records 780,000 or so distinct CDR3 sequences, about 56% being singletons. With regard to this clonotype: Its antigen is not identified.

The specimen sequenced was blood. The source of this sequence is a man in his forties in good health.

The CDR3, as DNA: TGTGCCAGCAGGCGGGACAAAGATGGCTACACCTTC. It yields the protein CASRRDKDGYTF. The chain is built from TRBV6-1 and TRBJ1-2; D is perhaps TRBD1 (6 bases). V lost 6 bases and J lost 6, with 11 bases in between. CDR1 is MNHNS, CDR2 SASEGT, per germline. The CDR3 is 12 amino acids.